This T cell receptor beta chain derives from a study of immune characterization of retroperitoneal liposarcoma (dated by TCRdb to about 2019). This clonotype was detected only a few times. The specificity of this receptor is unknown. Per-base quality was not reported, and no clone a single base away is much larger than it. The library was generated by PCR. Sequencing was performed on a NextSeq 500. The public reads were reprocessed in TCRdb via fastp at Q25 and MiXCR, keeping in-frame beta chains. Rows are unified per CDR3 protein, each entry keeping the most common DNA and genes. The sample contains approximately 9,700 distinct CDR3 sequences, around 28% of them found a single time. Of the sample, approximately 8% falls within the top ten clones. Taken from cysteine to phenylalanine, the CDR3 has 14 residues. Kept here is only the CDR3 DNA, which spans 42 bases and is read in frame from base 1. V is shortened by 6 bases, J by 1 base, and the region joining them spans 12 bases.

This TCR derives from a male donor with retroperitoneal liposarcoma. The V and J segments used are TRBV12-3 or TRBV12-4 and TRBJ1-1, with no confident D gene call. Sequenced material: tumor tissue. The sequenced DNA: TGTGCCAGCAGGGACGATGTTACGAACACTGAAGCTTTCTTT. It translates as CASRDDVTNTEAFF.